This T cell receptor (beta chain) was sequenced for a study of immune evolution from preneoplasia to lung adenocarcinoma. Background on the study: HLA loss of heterozygosity: 7% AIS, 15% MIA, around 33% ADC, none AAH.

Study-level findings and limits: Highest clonality occurred in KRAS-mutant, not EGFR-mutant or double wild-type, nodules. Top clone share appeared to fall from AAH through AIS, MIA, adenocarcinoma.

The data were produced by immunoSEQ multiplex PCR, yet TCRdb's version contains in-frame clones alone and is incomplete. The sample yields 3,700 or so clones, roughly 83% seen once. H&E slides confirmed each diagnosis, reviewed by two pathologists independently. This clone has only one observation. Its specificity is unknown. V was trimmed by 1 base and J by 3 bases, leaving 12 bases between them. CDR3 length: 15 residues. In germline, CDR1 is SNHLY, CDR2 FYNNEI. This sequence joins TRBV2 and TRBJ1-2; TRBD1 might be the D (5 bases). The TCR sequence derives from a person aged 55-75 years with lung adenocarcinoma. Sequencing was performed on FFPE minimally invasive lung adenocarcinoma tissue. CDR3 residues: CASSEEAGRYYGYTF. The CDR3 DNA reads as TGTGCCAGCAGTGAAGAGGCGGGGCGGTACTATGGCTACACCTTC.